This is a list of T cell receptor beta chains from one sample in a study of T cell responses to AZD1222 COVID-19 vaccine. Profiling relied on immunoSEQ multiplex PCR, and the TCRdb table lists in-frame clones only, not all of them. Altogether some 150,000 clones are present, 94% being singletons, with the ten largest covering roughly 1.3%. The sample in question was peripheral blood, obtained on day 0 of AZD1222 vaccination. All receptors derive from an adult in good health. Both conserved end residues are part of each CDR3. The D gene is left open where the match is weak. Rows give clone size only sometimes, using once, few, many, or a class for an expanded clone.

D | J | V | size | DNA | CDR3
TRBD1 | TRBJ1-6 | TRBV5-1 | NA | TGCGCCAGCAGCTTACAGGGGCGCCCGTCGGGGGATTCACCCCTCCACTTT | CASSLQGRPSGDSPLHF
TRBD1 | TRBJ1-5 | TRBV11-2 | NA | TGTGCCAGCAGCCTACAAGAAGACAGGGGGGTTTGCCAGCCCCAGCATTTT | CASSLQEDRGVCQPQHF
NA | TRBJ1-5 | TRBV7-9 | once | TGTGCCAGCAGCTTAGGTGAAAGCAATCAGCCCCAGCATTTT | CASSLGESNQPQHF
TRBD1 | TRBJ2-1 | TRBV6-5 | NA | TGTGCCAGCAGTTATGATGGGACAGGAGTCTACAATGAGCAGTTCTTC | CASSYDGTGVYNEQFF
TRBD1 | TRBJ1-1 | TRBV27 | NA | TGTGCCAGCAGTCCCTCGGACAGGAAGGACACTGAAGCTTTCTTT | CASSPSDRKDTEAFF
TRBD1 | TRBJ1-3 | TRBV7-6 | NA | TGTGCCAGCAGCTCCCCGCGACAGGGGGGGACTGACACCATATATTTT | CASSSPRQGGTDTIYF
NA | TRBJ2-1 | TRBV7-2 | NA | TGTGCCAGCAGCTTTTACATTCCCAATGAGCAGTTCTTC | CASSFYIPNEQFF
NA | TRBJ2-5 | TRBV3-1/TRBV3-2 | NA | TGTGCCAGCAGCCAAGACCCGTGGGAGGCGCAAGAGACCCAGTACTTC | CASSQDPWEAQETQYF
NA | TRBJ1-5 | TRBV28 | once | TGTGCCAGCGGGGGCGGGGAAAGGGGCAATCAGCCCCAGCATTTT | CASGGGERGNQPQHF
TRBD1 | TRBJ1-2 | TRBV28 | once | TGTGCCAGCAGCCGTCGGTTCGCAGGGGGCGACTATGGCTACACCTTC | CASSRRFAGGDYGYTF
NA | TRBJ1-2 | TRBV6-6 | once | TGTGCCAGCAGTTACTCGGAGAACTATGGCTACACCTTC | CASSYSENYGYTF
NA | TRBJ2-2 | TRBV5-6 | NA | TGTGCCAGCAGCTTGTTAATCAGGATCCAGAACACCGGGGAGCTGTTTTTT | CASSLLIRIQNTGELFF
NA | TRBJ1-5 | TRBV7-2 | NA | TGTGCCAGCAGCTCGAGGACTAATCAGCCCCAGCATTTT | CASSSRTNQPQHF
NA | TRBJ2-3 | TRBV2 | NA | TGTGCCAGCAGTGAAGCTCTGTACACAGATACGCAGTATTTT | CASSEALYTDTQYF